What follows describes a single T cell receptor (beta chain). Germline CDR1 KGHDR, CDR2 SFDVKD. The V end lost 2 bases, the J end lost 1 base, and 13 bases lay between the germline ends. This CDR3 has 17 residues. The record originates from a study of blood T cell repertoires in COVID-19. Some clones are missing from TCRdb's copy, which holds only in-frame ones; the method was immunoSEQ multiplex PCR. The repertoire holds 95,000 to 120,000 clones, with 70% to 85% as singletons. The chain joins TRBV24-1 to TRBJ2-2; D is perhaps TRBD1 (7 bases). The sequenced material came from peripheral blood. The origin of this receptor is a woman aged 35 to 49 with acute or convalescent COVID-19. The DNA for the CDR3 is TGTGCCACCAGTGATTGGAGGGGGCGCGGGAACACCGGGGAGCTGTTTTTT. It codes for CATSDWRGRGNTGELFF.